This entry lists 28 T cell receptor beta chains sequenced from one sample in a study of blood T cell repertoires in COVID-19 (dated by TCRdb to 2020 to 2021). The method was the immunoSEQ multiplex PCR assay. TCRdb carries this immuneACCESS record with in-frame sequences only. Its versions omit some clonotypes, under half of them owing to an unresolved V gene in the studies checked, with the rest unexplained. For this sample the table gives 200,000 or so clones, of which 75% to 90% were detected only once. The top ten hold over 3% of the sample. Sequenced material: PBMCs or T cells enriched from blood (not recorded which). These receptors came from a woman aged 40-49 years with acute COVID-19.

CDR3 in DNA: TGTGCCAGCAGCTTAGTTCGGGGAACTGGGGTGAACACTGAAGCTTTCTTT. Translated, it gives CASSLVRGTGVNTEAFF. This chain connects TRBV7-2 to TRBJ1-1; D remains ambiguous. Germline V gene lookup returns CDR1 SGHTA and CDR2 FQGNSA. Deletions cut 1 base from V and 0 bases from J, with 15 bases between. This CDR3 region has 17 residues.

This chain connects TRBV6-5 to TRBJ1-2; D uncertain. The CDR3 has 13 residues. The V end lost 7 bases, the J end lost 8 bases, and 17 bases lay between the germline ends. CDR1 MNHEY and CDR2 SVGAGI come from the germline V gene. The CDR3 protein is CASTRGRLEGYTF. The DNA for the CDR3 is TGTGCCAGCACCCGCGGCCGTCTTGAAGGCTACACCTTC.

The chain is built from TRBV2 and TRBJ1-1; 8 nucleotides line up with TRBD1. Germline V gene data show CDR1 as SNHLY and CDR2 as FYNNEI. Germline trimming cut 4 bases from V and 0 bases from J; bases unmatched to any gene: 7. CDR3 size: 16 residues. CDR3 amino acids: CASSARGRTMNTEAFF. DNA of the CDR3: TGTGCCAGCAGTGCCAGGGGGCGGACTATGAACACTGAAGCTTTCTTT.

The rearrangement links TRBV19 to TRBJ2-1, with 7 bases identical to TRBD1. The CDR3 length is 16 residues. V lost 6 bases and J lost 0; bases outside the gene matches: 8. CDR1 LNHDA and CDR2 SQIVND come from the germline V gene (reference sequence). The chain's CDR3 is CASSPGGSFSYNEQFF. CDR3 nucleotide sequence: TGTGCCAGTAGCCCAGGGGGTAGTTTCTCCTACAATGAGCAGTTCTTC.

This chain connects TRBV5-1 to TRBJ2-7; 7 bases agree with TRBD1. This CDR3 contains 12 residues. Germline V CDR1 and CDR2: SGHRS, YFSETQ. With V trimmed by 1 base and J by 6 bases, 1 base remained unmatched. CDR3 amino acids: CASSLTGVEQYF. The CDR3 DNA reads as TGCGCCAGCAGCTTGACAGGGGTCGAGCAGTACTTC.

The chain is built from TRBV11-2 and TRBJ1-1; no reliable D call. Germline values: CDR1 SGHAT, CDR2 FQNNGV. This CDR3 has 14 residues. Trimming cost V 1 base and J 5 bases, with 11 bases left between them. The CDR3 protein is CASSLGAAGTEAFF. The CDR3 DNA sequence: TGTGCCAGCAGCTTAGGGGCCGCGGGTACTGAAGCTTTCTTT.

The table lists this clone with a count of one. The chain joins TRBV9 to TRBJ2-3, with 8 bases fitting TRBD2. After removal of 3 bases from V and 4 bases from J, the junction contained 7 bases not matched to a gene. In germline, CDR1 is SGDLS, CDR2 YYNGEE. The CDR3 is 15 amino acids. The CDR3 loop reads CASSETGGPPDTQYF. CDR3 nucleotide sequence: TGTGCCAGCAGCGAGACGGGGGGGCCGCCAGATACGCAGTATTTT.

V gene TRBV11-2 combines with J gene TRBJ1-2; TRBD1 aligns across 7 bases. The CDR3 is 15 amino acids. V shed 5 bases and J 1 base; nucleotides not matched to a gene: 7. Looked up from germline, CDR1 is SGHAT and CDR2 is FQNNGV. The DNA for the CDR3 is TGTGCCAGCAGCCCTATACAGGGGCTTAACTATGGCTACACCTTC. Translation: CASSPIQGLNYGYTF.

The sample holds a few counts of this clone. The rearrangement joins TRBV9 to TRBJ1-2; TRBD1 is a possible D gene (5 bases). CDR1 and CDR2 from the germline V gene are SGDLS and YYNGEE. Deletions cut 4 bases from V and 4 bases from J, with 20 bases between. The CDR3 is 16 amino acids. This chain's CDR3 is CASSPIGGTGSYGYTF. The CDR3 DNA reads as TGTGCCAGCAGCCCAATAGGAGGGACTGGGAGCTATGGCTACACCTTC.

This chain connects TRBV9 to TRBJ1-3; tentative D call: TRBD1 (5 bases). Germline CDR1 reads SGDLS; CDR2 reads YYNGEE. V was clipped by 4 bases and J by 5 bases, with 16 bases between them. The CDR3 is made up of 15 amino acids. The CDR3 spells CASSRRGEQRNTIYF. The CDR3 region has the DNA TGTGCCAGCAGCAGGAGGGGCGAGCAGAGAAACACCATATATTTT.

The chain has TRBV3-1 (or the pseudogene TRBV3-2) and TRBJ1-6; D is ambiguous. Trimming took 2 bases from V and 8 from J, leaving 19 bases between them. The V gene's germline CDR1 is LGHDT and CDR2 YNNKEL (reference sequence). There are 17 residues in the CDR3. The CDR3 region has the DNA TGTGCCAGCAGCCAACTACCAGGTCCACCAATTTATTCACCCCTCCACTTT. It specifies CASSQLPGPPIYSPLHF.

This sequence joins TRBV15 and TRBJ1-4; D is possibly TRBD1 (6 bases). CDR1 and CDR2 (germline): LNHNV, YYDKDF (reference sequence). V was pared by 3 bases and J by 8 bases, with 22 bases between. This CDR3 has 17 amino acids. CDR3: CATSSRADSPREEKLFF. The DNA for the CDR3 is TGTGCCACCAGCAGTCGAGCGGACAGTCCGAGGGAAGAAAAACTGTTTTTT.

V is TRBV20-1 and J is TRBJ1-1; D is undetermined. The CDR3 runs to 13 residues. Trimming removed 3 bases at V and 0 bases at J, with 8 bases between. Germline-derived CDR1 and CDR2 are DFQATT and SNEGSKA (reference sequence). For the CDR3, the DNA is TGCAGTGCTAGTCGGGTTGTGAACACTGAAGCTTTCTTT. This encodes CSASRVVNTEAFF.

This clone showed up just once. The chain links TRBV19 to TRBJ1-1, with D tentatively TRBD1 (5 bases). CDR1 is LNHDA and CDR2 is SQIVND in the germline V gene (reference sequence). V lost 7 bases and J 1 base, leaving 16 bases between the germline ends. The CDR3 extends over 15 amino acids. In nucleotides, the CDR3 is TGTGCCAGTATAGGGGTATTTTGGAGGAACACTGAAGCTTTCTTT. It is translated as CASIGVFWRNTEAFF.

The chain joins TRBV10-1 to TRBJ1-2, with D unclear. The CDR3 totals 13 residues. Germline V gene data show CDR1 as WNHNN and CDR2 as SYGVQD (reference sequence). Trimming stripped 6 bases from V and 6 bases from J, with 14 bases between. DNA for the CDR3: TGCGCCAGCAGCCGCGACGCGGAGCATGGCTACACCTTC. This gives the protein CASSRDAEHGYTF.

This clone was found a few times. The gene calls are TRBV5-4 and TRBJ1-3, with D perhaps TRBD1 (5 bases). Germline loops: CDR1 SGHNT, CDR2 YYREEE (reference sequence). The CDR3 runs 16 residues. V lost 0 bases, J lost 0 bases, and 10 bases lay in between. The CDR3 region is CASSLALRGSGNTIYF. The CDR3 bases are TGTGCCAGCAGCTTGGCCTTAAGGGGCTCTGGAAACACCATATATTTT.

The rearrangement links TRBV7-2 to TRBJ2-3; D not resolved. V was shortened by 1 base and J by 0 bases, with 8 bases between the two germline ends. This CDR3 comprises 15 residues. Germline CDR1 SGHTA, CDR2 FQGNSA. Written as DNA, the CDR3 is TGTGCCAGCAGCTTAGTGACGAGGAGCACAGATACGCAGTATTTT. Encoded protein: CASSLVTRSTDTQYF.

The gene calls are TRBV19 and TRBJ1-1; the D is unclear. Trimming left V 3 bases short and J 3 bases short, with 14 bases between. The germline V gene encodes CDR1 LNHDA and CDR2 SQIVND (reference sequence). This CDR3 spans 15 amino acids. The CDR3 nucleotides are TGTGCCAGTAGTATCCCTGGGAGGGCGGACACTGAAGCTTTCTTT. Protein product: CASSIPGRADTEAFF.

This clone was observed once. The chain joins TRBV30 to TRBJ1-3, with TRBD1 matching over 8 bases. Trimming took 0 bases from V and 4 from J; bases not matched to a gene: 5. The CDR3 loop spans 15 amino acids. Germline-derived CDR1 and CDR2 are GTSNPN and SVGIG (reference sequence). CDR3 in DNA: TGTGCCTGGAGTGTACCCAGGGGGCTGGGAAACACCATATATTTT. Translated: CAWSVPRGLGNTIYF.

This chain joins TRBV20-1 and TRBJ1-1; weak D call: TRBD1 (6 bases). Germline CDR1 and CDR2: DFQATT and SNEGSKA (reference sequence). V lost 3 bases, J lost 1 base, and 9 bases lay in between. This CDR3 has 13 amino acids. The chain's CDR3 is CSASEGGNTEAFF. Written as DNA, the CDR3 is TGCAGTGCTAGTGAAGGGGGGAACACTGAAGCTTTCTTT.

The CDR3 DNA follows: TGTGCCAGCAGCCACGTTCCAGGGGGTCGGACTGAAGCTTTCTTT. As protein: CASSHVPGGRTEAFF. The chain employs TRBV3-1 (or the pseudogene TRBV3-2) and TRBJ1-1, with 7 positions matching TRBD1. J lost 5 bases, V lost 3 bases, and 9 bases had no gene match. The CDR3 covers 15 residues. The V gene's germline CDR1 is LGHDT and CDR2 YNNKEL (reference sequence).

The rearrangement joins TRBV5-1 to TRBJ2-1; 10 bases match TRBD2. Per the germline V gene, CDR1 is SGHRS and CDR2 is YFSETQ. The V segment lost 5 bases and the J segment 5 bases; nucleotides outside the gene matches: 7. CDR3 length equals 15 residues. This chain's CDR3 is CASSESGGADNEQFF. In DNA, the CDR3 is TGCGCCAGCAGTGAAAGCGGGGGGGCCGACAATGAGCAGTTCTTC.

The chain links TRBV7-2 to TRBJ1-2; D is possibly TRBD1 (6 bases). V was trimmed by 5 bases and J by 5 bases, leaving 15 bases between them. Germline loops: CDR1 SGHTA, CDR2 FQGNSA. The length of the CDR3 is 14 residues. CDR3 amino acids: CASSAPGQSYGYTF. DNA of the CDR3: TGTGCCAGCAGCGCCCCCGGACAGTCGTATGGCTACACCTTC.

This chain joins TRBV6-5 and TRBJ2-2; no clear D. The CDR3 totals 14 residues. Trimming pared 4 bases from V and 2 bases from J, leaving 8 bases between. CDR1 and CDR2 from the germline V gene are MNHEY and SVGAGI. In DNA form, the CDR3 reads TGTGCCAGCAGTTCAGGTGGAAACACCGGGGAGCTGTTTTTT. Amino acids: CASSSGGNTGELFF.

The gene calls are TRBV7-2 and TRBJ2-1; tentative D call: TRBD2 (6 bases). V was shortened by 5 bases and J by 6 bases, with 20 bases between the two germline ends. This CDR3 has 16 amino acids. The germline V gene has CDR1 SGHTA and CDR2 FQGNSA. The CDR3 coding sequence is TGTGCCAGCAGCAACCGGAGGGTGGTGGTGGGCAATGAGCAGTTCTTC. This encodes CASSNRRVVVGNEQFF.

This chain connects TRBV27 to TRBJ2-1; D remains ambiguous. The germline V and J ends were trimmed by 7 bases and 1 base, with 14 bases remaining between them. Germline CDR1 and CDR2: MNHEY and SMNVEV (reference sequence). The CDR3 consists of 15 residues. The CDR3 nucleotides read TGTGCCAGCACCCAAACCGAGAGATCCTACAATGAGCAGTTCTTC. Amino acid sequence: CASTQTERSYNEQFF.

V usage is TRBV12-3 or TRBV12-4 and J usage is TRBJ1-2; D perhaps matches TRBD1 (6 bases). Deletions cut 6 bases from V and 5 bases from J, with 13 bases between. The CDR3 sequence is 13 residues long. The CDR3, as DNA: TGTGCCAGCAGGCAAGGACAGCAATATGGCTACACCTTC. As protein: CASRQGQQYGYTF.

The rearrangement links TRBV24-1 to TRBJ1-5; D remains unclear. Trimming shortened V by 4 bases and J by 0 bases, and 6 bases separated the two germline ends. The CDR3 sequence is 14 residues long. Per germline, CDR1 KGHDR and CDR2 SFDVKD. CDR3 residues: CATSDQYSNQPQHF. CDR3 in DNA: TGTGCCACCAGTGACCAGTATAGCAATCAGCCCCAGCATTTT.